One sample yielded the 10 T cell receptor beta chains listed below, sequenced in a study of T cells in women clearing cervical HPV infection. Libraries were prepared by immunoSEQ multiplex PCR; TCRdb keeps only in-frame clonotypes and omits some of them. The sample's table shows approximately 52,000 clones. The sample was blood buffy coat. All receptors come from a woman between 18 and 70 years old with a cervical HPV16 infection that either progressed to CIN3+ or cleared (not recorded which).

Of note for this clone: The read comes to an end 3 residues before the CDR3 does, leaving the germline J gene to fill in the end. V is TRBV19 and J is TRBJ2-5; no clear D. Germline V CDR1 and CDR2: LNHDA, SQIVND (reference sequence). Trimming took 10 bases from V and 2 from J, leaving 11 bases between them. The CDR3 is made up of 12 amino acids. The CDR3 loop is CATQSPQETQYF. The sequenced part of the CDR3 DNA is TGTGCCACCCAGTCCCCACAAGAGACC.

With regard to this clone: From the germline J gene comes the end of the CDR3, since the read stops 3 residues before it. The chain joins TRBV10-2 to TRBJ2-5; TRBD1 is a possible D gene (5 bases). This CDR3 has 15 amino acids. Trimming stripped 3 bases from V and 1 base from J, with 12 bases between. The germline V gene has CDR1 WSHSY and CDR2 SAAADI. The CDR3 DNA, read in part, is TGCGCCAGCAGTGAAACCGCAGGGATCCAAGAGACC. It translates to CASSETAGIQET. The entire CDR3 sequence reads CASSETAGIQETQYF.

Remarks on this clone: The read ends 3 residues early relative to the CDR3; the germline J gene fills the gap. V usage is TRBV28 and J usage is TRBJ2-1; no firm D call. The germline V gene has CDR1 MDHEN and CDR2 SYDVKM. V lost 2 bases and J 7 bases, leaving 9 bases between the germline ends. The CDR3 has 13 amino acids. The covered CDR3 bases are TGTGCCAGCAGTTTAACATTTATAAATGAG. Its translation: CASSLTFINE. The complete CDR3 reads CASSLTFINEQFF.

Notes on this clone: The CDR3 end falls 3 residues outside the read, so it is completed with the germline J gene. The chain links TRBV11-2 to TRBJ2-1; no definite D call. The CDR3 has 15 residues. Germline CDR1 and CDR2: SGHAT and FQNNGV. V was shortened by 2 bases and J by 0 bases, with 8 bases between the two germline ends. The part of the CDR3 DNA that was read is TGTGCCAGCAGCTTAATCGTTAGCTCCTACAATGAG. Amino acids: CASSLIVSSYNE. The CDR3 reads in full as CASSLIVSSYNEQFF.

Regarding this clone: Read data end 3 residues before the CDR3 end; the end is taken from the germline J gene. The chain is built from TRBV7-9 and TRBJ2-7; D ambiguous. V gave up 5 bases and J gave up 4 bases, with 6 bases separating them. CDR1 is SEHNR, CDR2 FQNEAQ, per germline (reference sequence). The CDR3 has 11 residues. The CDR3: CASSPEYEQYF. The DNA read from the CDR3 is TGTGCCAGCAGCCCAGAATACGAG.

The sequenced CDR3 bases are TGTGCCAGCAGCTTAACAGGGGGCTGGAACACTGAA. Its protein product is CASSLTGGWNTE. The whole CDR3 sequence is CASSLTGGWNTEAFF. The rearrangement joins TRBV5-6 to TRBJ1-1, with 9 bases identical to TRBD1. The CDR3 extends 3 residues past the end of the read, so its final part is completed from the germline J gene. There are 15 residues in the CDR3. Germline trimming cut 2 bases from V and 1 base from J; bases unmatched to any gene: 3. Germline CDR1 and CDR2: SGHDT and YYEEEE.

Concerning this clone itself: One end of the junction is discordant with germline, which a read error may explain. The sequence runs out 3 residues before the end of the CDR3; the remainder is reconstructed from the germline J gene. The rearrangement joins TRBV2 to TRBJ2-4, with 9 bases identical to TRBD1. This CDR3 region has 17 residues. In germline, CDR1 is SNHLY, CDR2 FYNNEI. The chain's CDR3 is CASSESGTGIGKNTQYF. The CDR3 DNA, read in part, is TGTGCCAGCAGTGAATCCGGGACAGGGATAGGCAAAAACACT.

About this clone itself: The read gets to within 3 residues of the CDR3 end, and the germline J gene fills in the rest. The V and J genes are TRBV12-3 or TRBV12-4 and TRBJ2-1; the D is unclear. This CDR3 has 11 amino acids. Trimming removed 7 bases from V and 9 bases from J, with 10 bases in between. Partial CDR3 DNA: TGTGCCAGCACCCTAGATGGTGAG. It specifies CASTLDGE. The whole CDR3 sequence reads CASTLDGEQFF.

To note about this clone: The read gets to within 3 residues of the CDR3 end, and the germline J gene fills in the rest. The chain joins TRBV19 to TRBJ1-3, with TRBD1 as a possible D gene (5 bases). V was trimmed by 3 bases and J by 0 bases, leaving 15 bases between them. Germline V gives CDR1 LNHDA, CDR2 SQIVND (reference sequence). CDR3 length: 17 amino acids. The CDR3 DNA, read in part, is TGTGCCAGTAGTATTCCTGGGCAGGGAACCTCTGGAAACACC. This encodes CASSIPGQGTSGNT. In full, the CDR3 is CASSIPGQGTSGNTIYF.

CDR3 amino acids: CAWSPRRGSMDEQYF. The DNA read from the CDR3 is TGTGCCTGGAGTCCCCGGAGGGGCTCAATGGACGAG. V is TRBV30 and J is TRBJ2-7; D might be TRBD2 (6 bases). With the read ending 3 residues before the CDR3 end, the germline J gene is used to fill in that end. Germline CDR1 and CDR2: GTSNPN and SVGIG (reference sequence). The germline V and J ends were trimmed by 2 bases and 5 bases, with 19 bases remaining between them. The CDR3 runs to 15 residues. Full variable domain (missing parts from reference TRBV30 and TRBJ2-7): SQTIHQWPATLVQPVGSPLSLECTVEGTSNPNLYWYRQAAGRGLQLLFYSVGIGQISSEVPQNLSASRPQDRQFILSSKKLLLSDSGFYLCAWSPRRGSMDEQYFGPGTRLTVT.